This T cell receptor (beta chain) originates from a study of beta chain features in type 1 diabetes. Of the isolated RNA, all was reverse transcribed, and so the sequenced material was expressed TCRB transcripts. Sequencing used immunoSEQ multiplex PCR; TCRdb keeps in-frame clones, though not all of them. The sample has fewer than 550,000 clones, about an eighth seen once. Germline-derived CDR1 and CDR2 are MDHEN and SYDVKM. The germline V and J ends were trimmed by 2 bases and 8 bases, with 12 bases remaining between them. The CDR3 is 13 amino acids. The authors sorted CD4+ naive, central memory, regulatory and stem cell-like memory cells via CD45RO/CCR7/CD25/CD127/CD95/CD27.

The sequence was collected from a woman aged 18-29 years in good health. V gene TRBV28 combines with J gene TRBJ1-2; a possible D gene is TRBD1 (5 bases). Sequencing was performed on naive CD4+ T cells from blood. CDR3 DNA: TGTGCCAGCAGTTTAGACAGCACTGTCGGCTACACCTTC. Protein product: CASSLDSTVGYTF.